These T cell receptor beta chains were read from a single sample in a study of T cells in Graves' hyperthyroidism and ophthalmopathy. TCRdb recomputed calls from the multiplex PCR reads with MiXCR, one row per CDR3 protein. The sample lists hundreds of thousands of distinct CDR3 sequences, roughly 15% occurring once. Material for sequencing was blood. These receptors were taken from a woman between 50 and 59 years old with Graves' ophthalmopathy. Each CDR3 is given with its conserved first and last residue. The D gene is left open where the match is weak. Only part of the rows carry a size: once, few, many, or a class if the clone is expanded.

TGTGCCAGCTCACCAAAGGGGGCAGGGCATGAAGCTTTCTTT CASSPKGAGHEAFF many TRBV18 TRBD1 TRBJ1-1
TGCGCCAGCAGCCTGGGGGACAGGCTCGATGGCTACACCTTC CASSLGDRLDGYTF many TRBV5-1 TRBD1 TRBJ1-2
TGTGCCAGCAGCCCCCTCCGGGGGGGAGCGGAAAAACTGTTTTTT CASSPLRGGAEKLFF - TRBV3-1 - TRBJ1-4
TGTGCCAGTAGTATTATTGAGGGCTCGGGCACTGAAGCTTTCTTT CASSIIEGSGTEAFF few TRBV19 - TRBJ1-1
TGCGCCAGCAGCCGAACTAGCGGGAGTTTGAATGAGCAGTTCTTC CASSRTSGSLNEQFF few TRBV5-1 TRBD2 TRBJ2-1
TGTGCCAGCAGTTTACCCCAACTAGTAAGTTGGTCCTACAATGAGCAGTTCTTC CASSLPQLVSWSYNEQFF - TRBV12-3/TRBV12-4 - TRBJ2-1
TGTGCCAGCAGCTTAATGGAACGGGGACATCCATCCACTGAAGCTTTCTTT CASSLMERGHPSTEAFF many TRBV7-2 - TRBJ1-1
TGCAGCGTCCCAAGCCGGGAGTCCTATGGCTACACCTTC CSVPSRESYGYTF - TRBV29-1 - TRBJ1-2
TGTGCCAGCAGCTTGGGACTAGCGACCGATGAGCAGTTCTTC CASSLGLATDEQFF many TRBV11-3 TRBD2 TRBJ2-1
TGCGCCAGCAGCTCAAACAGGGGCTGGAACACTGAAGCTTTCTTT CASSSNRGWNTEAFF many TRBV5-1 TRBD1 TRBJ1-1
TGTGCCAGCAGTTTATACTATGTTAGCGGGAGGGCCGACAATGAGCAGTTCTTC CASSLYYVSGRADNEQFF many TRBV28 TRBD2 TRBJ2-1
TGTGCCAGCAGCCCCAGCGACACCGGGGAGCTGTTTTTT CASSPSDTGELFF many TRBV3-1 - TRBJ2-2
TGTGCCAGCAGTTCCAGGGGGGAGTCTGAGCAGTTCTTC CASSSRGESEQFF - TRBV6-5 - TRBJ2-1
TGTGCCAGCAGCTTTGCAAGTTACACAGATACGCAGTATTTT CASSFASYTDTQYF many TRBV7-2 - TRBJ2-3
TGTGCCAGCAGTGGCCTCCCATTAGAGACCCAGTACTTC CASSGLPLETQYF many TRBV28 - TRBJ2-5
TGTGCCAGTAGTACGCGAAACACTGAAGCTTTCTTT CASSTRNTEAFF many TRBV27 - TRBJ1-1
TGTGCCAGCAGAACCCGAATAGTGTCCTACAATGAGCAGTTCTTC CASRTRIVSYNEQFF many TRBV6-1 - TRBJ2-1
TGTGCCAGCAGCCAATTTCGTCTAGCCAAAAACATTCAGTACTTC CASSQFRLAKNIQYF many TRBV3-1 - TRBJ2-4
TGCGCCAGCAGCTTGAAAGGGGTGACTGAAGCTTTCTTT CASSLKGVTEAFF many TRBV5-1 - TRBJ1-1
TGTGCCAGCAGTCCGTTGGCAGGGGCCAACGTCCTGACTTTC CASSPLAGANVLTF - TRBV6-1 - TRBJ2-6
TGCAGTGCTAGGCCACCCGACCACGAGCAGTACTTC CSARPPDHEQYF many TRBV20-1 - TRBJ2-7
TGTGCCGGCAGTACGGACGACGATCAAGAGACCCAGTACTTC CAGSTDDDQETQYF many TRBV7-9 - TRBJ2-5
TGTGCCAGCAGCTCCTGGGCGGGGGATAGCAATCAGCCCCAGCATTTT CASSSWAGDSNQPQHF many TRBV7-8 - TRBJ1-5
TGTGCCAGCTCCCGGGGGACAGCGGGGCCGACCGGGGAGCTGTTTTTT CASSRGTAGPTGELFF - TRBV7-3 - TRBJ2-2
TGTGCCAGCAAAAAAACCGCGCACAGTAATGAAAAACTGTTTTTT CASKKTAHSNEKLFF - TRBV12-3/TRBV12-4 - TRBJ1-4
TGTGCCAGCAGCTTAGGGGCGGGGAGGGAGCAGTACTTC CASSLGAGREQYF many TRBV7-9 - TRBJ2-7
TGTGCCAGCTCACCCCGGGGACAGGGTCGCACAGATACGCAGTATTTT CASSPRGQGRTDTQYF many TRBV18 TRBD1 TRBJ2-3
TGTGCCAGCAGCAAGACAGACTTGGGAAGAGGGTACGAGCAGTACTTC CASSKTDLGRGYEQYF - TRBV7-9 - TRBJ2-7
TGTGCCAGCAGCCAAGAAGGACAGGGGAACACTGAAGCTTTCTTT CASSQEGQGNTEAFF - TRBV4-2 TRBD1 TRBJ1-1
TGTGCCAGCAGCTTACGACTCCTTAGCTCCTACAATGAGCAGTTCTTC CASSLRLLSSYNEQFF few TRBV11-2 - TRBJ2-1
TGTGCCAGCAGTGTGTCAGGGGGCTCAAATGAGCAGTTCTTC CASSVSGGSNEQFF many TRBV6-1 TRBD1 TRBJ2-1
TGTGCCAGCAGAACCGGGACCCTAGCTGAAGCTTTCTTT CASRTGTLAEAFF many TRBV12-3/TRBV12-4 - TRBJ1-1
TGTGCCAGCAGCAGGGGTCGAATGAACACCGGGGAGCTGTTTTTT CASSRGRMNTGELFF many TRBV7-3 - TRBJ2-2
TGTGCCAGCAGCCAAGGTAGGGTTGGTAACACTGAAGCTTTCTTT CASSQGRVGNTEAFF few TRBV14 - TRBJ1-1
TGTGCCAGCAGCGTTGGAATTGGGACAGCCTCTGAAGCTTTCTTT CASSVGIGTASEAFF - TRBV9 TRBD1 TRBJ1-1
TGTGCCAGCAGTTCATTACGGACAGGGGACAATCAGCCCCAGCATTTT CASSSLRTGDNQPQHF many TRBV28 TRBD1 TRBJ1-5
TGTGCCACCGTCCCCCGGGTACAAGAGACCCAGTACTTC CATVPRVQETQYF few TRBV2 - TRBJ2-5
TGTGCCAGCAGCTCCGGGACTAGCTTATCAGATACGCAGTATTTT CASSSGTSLSDTQYF - TRBV7-2 TRBD2 TRBJ2-3
TGCGCCAGCAGCTTGGCCCCCGGACAGGACGGTGAAAAACTGTTTTTT CASSLAPGQDGEKLFF - TRBV5-1 TRBD1 TRBJ1-4
TGTGCCAGCAGTCCGGGACAGGGGGCAGTCGGCAATGAGCAGTTCTTC CASSPGQGAVGNEQFF - TRBV28 TRBD1 TRBJ2-1
TGCGCCAGCAGCTTTGGAACTCAGGCGACCTCTGGAAACACCATATATTTT CASSFGTQATSGNTIYF many TRBV5-1 - TRBJ1-3
TGCGCCAGCAGCTTGGCCCGGTGGGACAGAAACGAAAAATACACAGATACGCAGTATTTT CASSLARWDRNEKYTDTQYF - TRBV5-1 TRBD1 TRBJ2-3
TGCAGTGCTAGAGACCTCCCGAGACTAGCGGGGACCTATAGCTCCTACAATGAGCAGTTCTTC CSARDLPRLAGTYSSYNEQFF many TRBV20-1 TRBD2 TRBJ2-1
TGTGCCAGCAAGAGGCTAGCTGAGAGCACAGATACGCAGTATTTT CASKRLAESTDTQYF many TRBV28 - TRBJ2-3
TGTGCCACCAGTTCATACAGGGACAATCAGCCCCAGCATTTT CATSSYRDNQPQHF few TRBV24-1 - TRBJ1-5
TGTGCCAGCAGTTTTCGAAGGGGGCTGGGCACTGAAGCTTTCTTT CASSFRRGLGTEAFF many TRBV28 TRBD1 TRBJ1-1
TGTGCCAGCAGTTACTCCGGGCAGAGAGGAAACACCATATATTTT CASSYSGQRGNTIYF - TRBV6-2/TRBV6-3 - TRBJ1-3